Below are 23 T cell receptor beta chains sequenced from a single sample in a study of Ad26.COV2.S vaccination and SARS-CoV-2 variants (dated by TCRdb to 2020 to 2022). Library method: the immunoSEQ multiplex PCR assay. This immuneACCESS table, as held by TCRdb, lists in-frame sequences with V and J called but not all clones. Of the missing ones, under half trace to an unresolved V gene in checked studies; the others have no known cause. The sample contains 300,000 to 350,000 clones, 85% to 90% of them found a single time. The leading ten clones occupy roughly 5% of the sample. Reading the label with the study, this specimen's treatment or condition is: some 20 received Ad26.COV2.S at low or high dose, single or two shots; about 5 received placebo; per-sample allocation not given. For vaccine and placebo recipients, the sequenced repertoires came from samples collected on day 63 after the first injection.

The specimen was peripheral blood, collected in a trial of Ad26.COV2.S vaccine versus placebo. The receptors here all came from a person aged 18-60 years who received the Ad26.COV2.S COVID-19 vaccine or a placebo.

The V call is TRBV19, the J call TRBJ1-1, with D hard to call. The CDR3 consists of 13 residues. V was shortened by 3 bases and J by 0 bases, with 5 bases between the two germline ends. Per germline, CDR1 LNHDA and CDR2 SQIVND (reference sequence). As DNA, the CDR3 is TGTGCCAGTAGTATGAACTTGAACACTGAAGCTTTCTTT. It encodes CASSMNLNTEAFF. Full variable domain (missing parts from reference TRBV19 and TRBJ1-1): DGGITQSPKYLFRKEGQNVTLSCEQNLNHDAMYWYRQDPGQGLRLIYYSQIVNDFQKGDIAEGYSVSREKKESFPLTVTSAQKNPTAFYLCASSMNLNTEAFFGQGTRLTVV.

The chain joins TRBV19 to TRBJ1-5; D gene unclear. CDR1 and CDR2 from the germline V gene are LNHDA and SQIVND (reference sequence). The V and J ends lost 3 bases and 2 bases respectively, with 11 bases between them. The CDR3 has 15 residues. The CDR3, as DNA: TGTGCCAGTAGTATCGTCAGGTTGGGCAATCAGCCCCAGCATTTT. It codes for CASSIVRLGNQPQHF.

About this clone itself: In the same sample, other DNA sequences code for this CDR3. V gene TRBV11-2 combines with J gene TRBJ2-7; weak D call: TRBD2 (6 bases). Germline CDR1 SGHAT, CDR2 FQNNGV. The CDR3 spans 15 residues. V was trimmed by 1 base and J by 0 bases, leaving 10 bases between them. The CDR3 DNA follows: TGTGCCAGCAGCTTAGTAGCGGTTAGCTCCTACGAGCAGTACTTC. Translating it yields CASSLVAVSSYEQYF.

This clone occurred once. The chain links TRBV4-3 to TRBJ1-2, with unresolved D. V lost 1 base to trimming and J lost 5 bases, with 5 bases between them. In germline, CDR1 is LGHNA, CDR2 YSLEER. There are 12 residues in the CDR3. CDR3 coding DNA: TGCGCCAGCAGCCAAGGAGAATATGGCTACACCTTC. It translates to CASSQGEYGYTF.

CDR3 bases: TGCGCCAGCAGCTTGCTGGACAATGAGCAGTTCTTC. As protein: CASSLLDNEQFF. The chain recombines TRBV5-1 with TRBJ2-1; D unclear. The CDR3 is 12 amino acids. The V end lost 1 base, the J end lost 5 bases, and 4 bases lay between the germline ends. Germline CDR1 and CDR2: SGHRS and YFSETQ.

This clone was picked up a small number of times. Here the CDR3 DNA reads TGTGCCAGCAGCGCTCTGGGTACCGGAAACACCATATATTTT. Amino acid sequence: CASSALGTGNTIYF. The chain is built from TRBV7-9 and TRBJ1-3; unclear D gene. The CDR3 has 14 amino acids. Looked up from germline, CDR1 is SEHNR and CDR2 is FQNEAQ (reference sequence). V lost 5 bases to trimming and J lost 4 bases, with 12 bases between them.

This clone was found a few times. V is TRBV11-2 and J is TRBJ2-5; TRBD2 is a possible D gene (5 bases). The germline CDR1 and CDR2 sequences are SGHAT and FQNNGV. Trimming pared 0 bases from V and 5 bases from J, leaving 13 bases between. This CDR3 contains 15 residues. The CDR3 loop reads CASSLEVGADETQYF. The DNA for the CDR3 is TGTGCCAGCAGCTTAGAAGTGGGAGCGGACGAGACCCAGTACTTC.

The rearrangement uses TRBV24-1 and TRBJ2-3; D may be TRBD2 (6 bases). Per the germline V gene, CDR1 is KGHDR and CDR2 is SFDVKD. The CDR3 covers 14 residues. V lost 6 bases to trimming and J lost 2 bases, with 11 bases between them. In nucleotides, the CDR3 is TGTGCCACCAGTCCAGGGAGGAACACAGATACGCAGTATTTT. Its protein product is CATSPGRNTDTQYF.

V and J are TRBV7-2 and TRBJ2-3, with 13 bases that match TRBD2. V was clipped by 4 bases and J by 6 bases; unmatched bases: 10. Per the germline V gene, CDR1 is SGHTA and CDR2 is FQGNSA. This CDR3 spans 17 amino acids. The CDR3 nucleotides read TGTGCCAGCAGCTACCGTACTAGCGGGGGGGCCCTGGATACGCAGTATTTT. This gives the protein CASSYRTSGGALDTQYF.

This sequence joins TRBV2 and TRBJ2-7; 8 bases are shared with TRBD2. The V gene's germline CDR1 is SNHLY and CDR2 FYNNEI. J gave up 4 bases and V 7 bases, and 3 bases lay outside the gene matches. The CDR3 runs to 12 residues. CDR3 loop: CASKASGYEQYF. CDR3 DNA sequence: TGTGCCAGCAAAGCTAGCGGGTACGAGCAGTACTTC.

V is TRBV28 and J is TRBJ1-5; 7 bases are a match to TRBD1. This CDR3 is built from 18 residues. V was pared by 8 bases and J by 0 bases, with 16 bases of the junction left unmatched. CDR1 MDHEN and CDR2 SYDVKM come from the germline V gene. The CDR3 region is CASAGPGPTGTSNQPQHF. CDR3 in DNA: TGTGCCAGCGCCGGCCCCGGGCCGACAGGGACTAGCAATCAGCCCCAGCATTTT.

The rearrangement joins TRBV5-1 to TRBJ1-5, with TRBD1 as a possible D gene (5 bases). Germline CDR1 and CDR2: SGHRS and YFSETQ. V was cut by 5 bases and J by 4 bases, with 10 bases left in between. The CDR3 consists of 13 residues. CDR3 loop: CASSEGTNQPQHF. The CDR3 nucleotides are TGCGCCAGCAGTGAAGGGACTAATCAGCCCCAGCATTTT. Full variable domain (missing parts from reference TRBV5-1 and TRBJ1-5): KAGVTQTPRYLIKTRGQQVTLSCSPISGHRSVSWYQQTPGQGLQFLFEYFSETQRNKGNFPGRFSGRQFSNSRSEMNVSTLELGDSALYLCASSEGTNQPQHFGDGTRLSIL.

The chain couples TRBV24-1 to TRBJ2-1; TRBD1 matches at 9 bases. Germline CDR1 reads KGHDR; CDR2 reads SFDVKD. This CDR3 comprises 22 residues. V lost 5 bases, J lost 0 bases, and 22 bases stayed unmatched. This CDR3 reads CATSGSSPGQGNGLSSYNEQFF. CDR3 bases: TGTGCCACCAGTGGTTCCTCCCCGGGACAGGGTAACGGTTTGAGCTCCTACAATGAGCAGTTCTTC.

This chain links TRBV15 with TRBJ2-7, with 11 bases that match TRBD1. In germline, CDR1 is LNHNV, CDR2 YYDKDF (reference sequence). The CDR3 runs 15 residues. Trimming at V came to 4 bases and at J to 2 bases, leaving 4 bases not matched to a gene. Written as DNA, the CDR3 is TGTGCCACCAGCAAGGGGACAGGGGGGGCCTACGAGCAGTACTTC. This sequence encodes CATSKGTGGAYEQYF.

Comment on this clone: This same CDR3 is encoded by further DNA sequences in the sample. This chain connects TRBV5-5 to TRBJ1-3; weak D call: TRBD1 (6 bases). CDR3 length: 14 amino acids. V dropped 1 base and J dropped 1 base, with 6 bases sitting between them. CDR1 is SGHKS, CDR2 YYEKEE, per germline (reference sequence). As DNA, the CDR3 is TGTGCCAGCAGCTTGACAGGGTCTGGAAACACCATATATTTT. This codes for CASSLTGSGNTIYF.

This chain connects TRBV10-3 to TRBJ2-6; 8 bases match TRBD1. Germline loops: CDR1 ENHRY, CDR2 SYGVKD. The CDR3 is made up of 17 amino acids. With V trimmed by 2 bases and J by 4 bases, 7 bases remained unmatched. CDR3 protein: CAISEGQGASGANVLTF. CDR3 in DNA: TGTGCCATCAGTGAGGGCCAGGGGGCTTCAGGGGCCAACGTCCTGACTTTC.

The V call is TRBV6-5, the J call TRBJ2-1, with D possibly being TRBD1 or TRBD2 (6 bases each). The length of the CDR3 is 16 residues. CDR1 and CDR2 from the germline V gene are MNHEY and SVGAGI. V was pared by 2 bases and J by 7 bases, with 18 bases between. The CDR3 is CASSYERGRGANEQFF. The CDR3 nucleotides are TGTGCCAGCAGTTACGAACGGGGGCGAGGGGCGAATGAGCAGTTCTTC.

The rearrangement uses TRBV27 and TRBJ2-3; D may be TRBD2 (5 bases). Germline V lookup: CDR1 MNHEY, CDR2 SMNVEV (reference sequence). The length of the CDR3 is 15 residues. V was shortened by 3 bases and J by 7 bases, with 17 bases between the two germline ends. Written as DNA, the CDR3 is TGTGCCAGCAGTTTGCATGGGAGTACAGTAAATACGCAGTATTTT. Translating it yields CASSLHGSTVNTQYF.

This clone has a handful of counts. The CDR3 loop reads CASSESGGPYYGYTF. The CDR3 DNA is TGTGCCAGCAGTGAATCGGGGGGCCCTTACTATGGCTACACCTTC. This chain links TRBV6-1 with TRBJ1-2; D may be TRBD1 (6 bases). CDR1 and CDR2 (germline): MNHNS, SASEGT. The CDR3 is 15 residues long. V was shortened by 2 bases and J by 3 bases, with 13 bases between the two germline ends.

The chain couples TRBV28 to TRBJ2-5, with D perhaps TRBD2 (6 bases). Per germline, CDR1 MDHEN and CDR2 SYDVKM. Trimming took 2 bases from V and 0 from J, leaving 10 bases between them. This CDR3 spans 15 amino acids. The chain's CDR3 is CASSLAGPYQETQYF. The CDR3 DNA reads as TGTGCCAGCAGTTTAGCGGGGCCGTACCAAGAGACCCAGTACTTC. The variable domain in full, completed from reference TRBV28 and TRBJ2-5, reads DVKVTQSSRYLVKRTGEKVFLECVQDMDHENMFWYRQDPGLGLRLIYFSYDVKMKEKGDIPEGYSVSREKKERFSLILESASTNQTSMYLCASSLAGPYQETQYFGPGTRLLVL.

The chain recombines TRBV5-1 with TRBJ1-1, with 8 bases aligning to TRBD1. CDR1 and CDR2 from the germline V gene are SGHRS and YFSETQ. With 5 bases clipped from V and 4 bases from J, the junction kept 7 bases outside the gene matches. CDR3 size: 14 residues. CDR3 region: CASRDATGGTEAFF. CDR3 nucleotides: TGCGCCAGCAGGGACGCTACAGGGGGCACTGAAGCTTTCTTT.

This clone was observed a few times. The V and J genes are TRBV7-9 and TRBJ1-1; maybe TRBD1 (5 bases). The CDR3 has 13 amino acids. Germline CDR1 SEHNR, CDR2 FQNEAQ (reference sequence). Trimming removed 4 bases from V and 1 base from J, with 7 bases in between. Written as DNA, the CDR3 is TGTGCCAGCAGCTGGGGCGAGAACACTGAAGCTTTCTTT. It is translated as CASSWGENTEAFF.

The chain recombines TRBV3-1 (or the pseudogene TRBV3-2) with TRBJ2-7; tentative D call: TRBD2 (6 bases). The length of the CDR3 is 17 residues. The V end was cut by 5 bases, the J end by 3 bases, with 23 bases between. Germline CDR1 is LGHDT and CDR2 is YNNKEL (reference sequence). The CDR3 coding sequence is TGTGCCAGCAGCAAAGCTGCCTCTAGAAACGGGGGCTACGAGCAGTACTTC. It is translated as CASSKAASRNGGYEQYF.